This entry concerns a single T cell receptor beta chain. Original data processing: Amplifying reference gene primers gave estimates of nucleated cell counts. Assay used: immunoSEQ multiplex PCR; TCRdb lists only in-frame clones, some missing. V and J calls and clone size are as listed in that table; D and trimming were resolved from the DNA. The table shows approximately 140,000 clones, with 84% occurring only once. This entry is derived from a study of blood T cell repertoires in COVID-19. Study-level background: Collection of acute and convalescent COVID-19 samples took place in the United States, Italy and Spain. In each case, the material was cDNA or gDNA derived from T cells, B-cell-depleted T cells, or PBMCs.

The V end was cut by 5 bases, the J end by 4 bases, with 11 bases between. The CDR3 spans 13 residues. The germline V gene has CDR1 LNHDA and CDR2 SQIVND (reference sequence). The sequence derives from a man aged 55-75 years with acute or convalescent COVID-19. The specimen sequenced was peripheral blood. This chain uses TRBV19 with TRBJ2-5; a possible D gene is TRBD2 (5 bases). The CDR3 DNA is TGTGCCAGTAGTCCGGGGTCGTCAGAGACCCAGTACTTC. Protein product: CASSPGSSETQYF.